This TCR beta chain was captured in a study of blood T cell repertoires in COVID-19. The overall study: Sites across the United States, Italy and Spain contributed samples from acute and convalescent COVID-19. PBMCs, B-cell-depleted T cells, or T cells were the source of the cDNA or gDNA that made up the material.

Authors' methods: Amplification with reference gene primers provided the estimates of nucleated cell counts. Measured with immunoSEQ multiplex PCR; TCRdb has only the in-frame clones, and not every one. The V and J calls and clone size are taken from that table; D and trimming were inferred from the DNA. The table shows approximately 210,000 clones, with 85% to 90% occurring only once. V lost 4 bases, J lost 5 bases, and 15 bases lay in between. This CDR3 is 14 amino acids long. CDR1 MDHEN and CDR2 SYDVKM come from the germline V gene. The TCR sequence derives from a man aged 18 to 29 with active or convalescent COVID-19. This sequence joins TRBV28 and TRBJ2-7; weak D call: TRBD2 (5 bases). The sequenced material came from peripheral blood. The CDR3: CASSSISPGNEQYF. The CDR3 coding sequence is TGTGCCAGCAGTTCGATCTCGCCCGGGAACGAGCAGTACTTC. The whole variable domain, filled in from reference TRBV28 and TRBJ2-7, reads DVKVTQSSRYLVKRTGEKVFLECVQDMDHENMFWYRQDPGLGLRLIYFSYDVKMKEKGDIPEGYSVSREKKERFSLILESASTNQTSMYLCASSSISPGNEQYFGPGTRLTVT.